This is a list of T cell receptor beta chains from one sample in a study of OX40 agonist ivuxolimab in advanced cancers. Sequencing was performed with immunoSEQ multiplex PCR; in TCRdb, only in-frame clones are kept and a portion is missing. The sample has 90,000 to 100,000 clones; 88% are singletons. The starting material was CD4+ or CD8+ T cells sorted from blood, obtained in a trial of the OX40 agonist ivuxolimab. Receptor source: an adult with an advanced solid tumor such as melanoma, head and neck, liver or kidney cancer. Each CDR3 is given without its conserved first and last residue. D genes are given only for firm matches.

length	V	D	J	CDR3
14	TRBV27	-	TRBJ1-6	ASTFGGAPGVSPLH
14	TRBV29-1	TRBD1	TRBJ2-6	SASGQGAFGANVLT
15	TRBV4-1	TRBD2	TRBJ2-1	ASSPRQKGLPGHEQF
11	TRBV2	TRBD1	TRBJ1-3	ASLRDRGNTIY
11	TRBV27	TRBD1	TRBJ1-4	ASRRGLSEKLF
15	TRBV4-2	-	TRBJ2-2	ASSQPTLRGNTGELF
11	TRBV5-6	-	TRBJ1-2	ASSSPWKDGYT
14	TRBV29-1	-	TRBJ2-1	SVPPVGSSSYNEQF
13	TRBV4-1	-	TRBJ1-5	ASSQGSGGYQPQH
12	TRBV7-6	TRBD2	TRBJ2-5	ASSLAIGRETQY
11	TRBV6-5	TRBD1	TRBJ2-7	ASRKTGPYEQY
12	TRBV19	TRBD1	TRBJ2-1	ASSKLTGKDEQF
13	TRBV28	-	TRBJ1-5	ASSSRLINNQPQH
15	TRBV2	TRBD1	TRBJ1-5	ASSAGTGVLISQPQH
12	TRBV4-1	-	TRBJ1-1	ASSQDEWGTEAF
13	TRBV11-3	TRBD1	TRBJ2-3	ASSPGTGVTDTQY
12	TRBV10-3	TRBD2	TRBJ2-2	AIRGSNIGGELF
11	TRBV6-1	-	TRBJ1-3	ATWQYSGNTIY
13	TRBV27	-	TRBJ1-1	ASSANAVLNTEAF
13	TRBV6-5	-	TRBJ2-2	ASSYSVTDTGELF
11	TRBV7-9	-	TRBJ2-2	ASSLPIHGELF
17	TRBV28	TRBD2	TRBJ2-1	ASSFYAGLVGGGPDEQF
12	TRBV19	-	TRBJ1-2	ASSTGQFPYGYT
14	TRBV4-2	TRBD2	TRBJ2-5	ASSQGSSGRGETQY
15	TRBV25-1	-	TRBJ2-6	ASSESLAGVGANVLT
15	TRBV2	-	TRBJ2-2	ASMRRVRGRDTGELF
10	TRBV2	-	TRBJ1-1	ASKPASTEAF
14	TRBV9	TRBD2	TRBJ2-3	ASSVLRGGSADTQY
13	TRBV7-8	-	TRBJ2-1	ASSPLRDTYNEQF
13	TRBV7-3	-	TRBJ2-3	ASSLDATSTDTQY
13	TRBV7-2	-	TRBJ2-1	ASSRGLPFYNEQF
14	TRBV4-1	-	TRBJ2-7	ASSQAAGQAIYEQY
13	TRBV28	TRBD1	TRBJ1-2	ASSYPPGRGHGYT
12	TRBV5-1	-	TRBJ1-3	ASRLLPSGNTIY
12	TRBV19	-	TRBJ2-6	ASSPVDGANVLT
11	TRBV2	-	TRBJ1-4	ASFRGGGEKLF
13	TRBV30	-	TRBJ1-5	AWSGGGEGKEPQH
12	TRBV6-5	TRBD1	TRBJ2-2	ASSRTGVAGELF
13	TRBV4-1	-	TRBJ1-1	ASSTNERTHTEAF
10	TRBV7-2	-	TRBJ2-1	ASSSSGNEQF
12	TRBV5-1	-	TRBJ1-6	ASSLDGPRRPLH
12	TRBV10-3	-	TRBJ2-2	AMRRGVNTGELF
14	TRBV10-3	TRBD1	TRBJ1-1	AISVSGTAMNTEAF
12	TRBV28	TRBD2	TRBJ2-7	ASSFMGRGYEQY
13	TRBV2	-	TRBJ2-1	ASSEAGVSWNEQF
12	TRBV27	-	TRBJ2-2	ASSLKWGAGELF
13	TRBV19	-	TRBJ1-1	ASRPGQNLNTEAF
12	TRBV11-3	-	TRBJ2-1	ASSSRGSGGEQF
13	TRBV6-5	-	TRBJ2-5	ASTFPGPLGETQY
12	TRBV27	-	TRBJ1-5	ASSLSTVGQPQH